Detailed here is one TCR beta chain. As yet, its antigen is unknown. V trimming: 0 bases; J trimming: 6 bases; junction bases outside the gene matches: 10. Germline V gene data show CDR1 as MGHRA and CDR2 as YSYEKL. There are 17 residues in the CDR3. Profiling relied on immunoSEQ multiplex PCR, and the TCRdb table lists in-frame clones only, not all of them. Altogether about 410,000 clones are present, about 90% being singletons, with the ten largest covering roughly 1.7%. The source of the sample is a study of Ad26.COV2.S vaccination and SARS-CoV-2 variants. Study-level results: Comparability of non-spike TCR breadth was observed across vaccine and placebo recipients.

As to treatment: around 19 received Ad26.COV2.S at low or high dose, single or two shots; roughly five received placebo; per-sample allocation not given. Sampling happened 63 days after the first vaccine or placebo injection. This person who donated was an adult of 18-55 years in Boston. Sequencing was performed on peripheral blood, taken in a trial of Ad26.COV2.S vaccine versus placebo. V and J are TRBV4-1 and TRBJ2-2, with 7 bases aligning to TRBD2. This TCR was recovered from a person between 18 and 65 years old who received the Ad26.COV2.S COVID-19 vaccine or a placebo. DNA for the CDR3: TGCGCCAGCAGCCAAGATGGGGAGACTAGCTTTCCCGGGGAGCTGTTTTTT. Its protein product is CASSQDGETSFPGELFF.